These 3 T cell receptor beta chains came from one sample sequenced in a study of control samples from healthy donors and cancer patients. TCRdb's copy holds only in-frame clones and misses some; the assay was immunoSEQ multiplex PCR. The sample consists of 53,000 or so clones, 87% of them appearing once. Material for sequencing was PBMCs. All receptors derive from a man in his sixties with head and neck cancer.

The CDR3 DNA reads as TGTGCCTACTCTGACGGCGGCGCCTCCTACGAGCAGTACTTC. As protein: CAYSDGGASYEQYF. This sequence joins TRBV28 and TRBJ2-7; D remains ambiguous. Germline CDR1 MDHEN, CDR2 SYDVKM. CDR3 length equals 14 residues. Trimming took 11 bases from V and 0 from J, leaving 17 bases between them.

The genes are TRBV7-9 and TRBJ2-3; D uncertain. Germline V lookup: CDR1 SEHNR, CDR2 FQNEAQ (reference sequence). The CDR3 is 16 residues long. Trimming stripped 4 bases from V and 1 base from J, with 15 bases between. The CDR3 region is CASSSDNAGRTDTQYF. The DNA for the CDR3 is TGTGCCAGCAGCTCCGACAATGCAGGACGCACAGATACGCAGTATTTT.

The chain has TRBV9 and TRBJ2-1; a possible D gene is TRBD1 (5 bases). There are 15 residues in the CDR3. The germline V gene encodes CDR1 SGDLS and CDR2 YYNGEE. V was clipped by 2 bases and J by 3 bases, with 12 bases between them. CDR3 protein: CASSVSQGVYNEQFF. CDR3 DNA: TGTGCCAGCAGCGTGAGCCAAGGGGTCTACAATGAGCAGTTCTTC.